Described below is a single T cell receptor (beta chain) sequence and its context. These data come from a study of shared clonotypes between healthy human individuals. The authors split each subset's genomic DNA evenly across several immunoSEQ plates. The protocol was immunoSEQ multiplex PCR, while the TCRdb copy is restricted to in-frame clones and leaves out a portion. The sample holds about 480,000 clones, 70% to 80% seen once. This receptor was identified in a woman aged 40-49 years in good health. Some clones in this sample may be carry-over from other donors' samples. The source material was PBMCs.

CDR3 sequence (DNA): TGTGCCAGCAGCTTACCCGGGGGGGGGCGCGGTTACAATGAGCAGTTCTTC. Its protein product is CASSLPGGGRGYNEQFF. The J gene is TRBJ2-1, the V gene TRBV7-8; 8 bases match TRBD2. There are 17 residues in the CDR3. The trim removed 2 bases at V and 4 bases at J, leaving 10 bases unmatched. CDR1 and CDR2 (germline): SGHVS, FQNEAQ.